Presented here are 31 T cell receptor beta chains from one specimen sequenced in a study of shared clonotypes between healthy human individuals. Here immunoSEQ multiplex PCR was the method, and the copy in TCRdb shows in-frame clones only, minus some. This table holds fewer than 850,000 clones, approximately 96% found once. Naive CD8 cells lacked CD45RO and underwent positive selection for CCR7, leaving out terminally differentiated effector memory CD45RA+ cells. The sequencing sample was made of naive CD8+ T cells sorted from blood. These receptors originate from a man between 25 and 39 years old in good health.

V is TRBV7-9 and J is TRBJ2-5; D not certain. There are 12 residues in the CDR3. Germline V gives CDR1 SEHNR, CDR2 FQNEAQ (reference sequence). V was trimmed by 1 base and J by 5 bases, leaving 5 bases between them. CDR3 sequence reads: CASSLEMETQYF. The CDR3 region has the DNA TGTGCCAGCAGCTTAGAAATGGAGACCCAGTACTTC.

The DNA for the CDR3 is TGTGCCATCGGCCCAGGGCTAGCGGGCATACTCAATGAGCAGTTCTTC. Translation: CAIGPGLAGILNEQFF. V gene TRBV10-3 combines with J gene TRBJ2-1; 8 bases match TRBD2. J lost 6 bases, V lost 8 bases, and 15 bases had no gene match. This CDR3 spans 16 amino acids. The germline V gene has CDR1 ENHRY and CDR2 SYGVKD.

The chain employs TRBV27 and TRBJ1-4, with 8 bases identical to TRBD1. After removal of 2 bases from V and 7 bases from J, the junction contained 3 bases not matched to a gene. This CDR3 is 14 amino acids long. CDR1 and CDR2 (germline): MNHEY, SMNVEV (reference sequence). The CDR3 bases are TGTGCCAGCAGTTTACAGGGGGCGTTTGAAAAACTGTTTTTT. It codes for CASSLQGAFEKLFF.

This chain joins TRBV2 and TRBJ2-1; no clear D. Germline lookup yields CDR1 SNHLY and CDR2 FYNNEI. There are 16 residues in the CDR3. Trimming shortened V by 7 bases and J by 1 base, and 17 bases separated the two germline ends. CDR3: CASKDPLDPSYNEQFF. CDR3 nucleotides: TGTGCCAGCAAGGATCCGCTAGACCCTTCCTACAATGAGCAGTTCTTC.

The J gene is TRBJ1-1, the V gene TRBV10-1, with D possibly being TRBD1 (6 bases). Germline values: CDR1 WNHNN, CDR2 SYGVQD (reference sequence). Trimming pared 0 bases from V and 4 bases from J, leaving 12 bases between. The CDR3 loop spans 15 amino acids. The CDR3 bases are TGCGCCAGCAGTGAGTCGGCGGGACATGGCACTGAAGCTTTCTTT. As protein: CASSESAGHGTEAFF.

This chain links TRBV7-9 with TRBJ2-1, with a weak D call TRBD1 (5 bases). From germline, CDR1 is SEHNR and CDR2 FQNEAQ (reference sequence). The ends were cut back, 1 base at V and 7 bases at J, with 8 bases in the middle. CDR3 length: 13 amino acids. CDR3 loop: CASSLGQLNEQFF. The CDR3 nucleotides are TGTGCCAGCAGCTTAGGACAGTTAAATGAGCAGTTCTTC.

The rearrangement joins TRBV13 to TRBJ2-1; TRBD2 matches at 11 bases. The CDR3 has 19 amino acids. Germline CDR1 reads PRHDT; CDR2 reads FYEKMQ (reference sequence). The J segment lost 3 bases and the V segment lost 6 bases, leaving 16 bases of the junction unmatched. CDR3 loop: CASRDSTDGTSGYYNEQFF. In nucleotides, the CDR3 is TGTGCCAGCAGGGATTCAACGGACGGGACTAGCGGATACTACAATGAGCAGTTCTTC.

The chain's CDR3 is CASSTPLDEQYF. CDR3 sequence (DNA): TGTGCCAGCAGTACCCCCCTTGACGAGCAGTACTTC. This sequence joins TRBV6-6 and TRBJ2-7; the D is unclear. The CDR3 extends over 12 amino acids. Trimming took off 5 bases at V and 5 bases at J, with 10 bases between the two ends. Germline assignment: CDR1 MNHNY and CDR2 SVGAGI (reference sequence).

The V call is TRBV14, the J call TRBJ2-7, with 7 bases that match TRBD1. Germline lookup yields CDR1 SGHDN and CDR2 FVKESK. The CDR3 runs to 14 residues. The ends lost 4 bases at V and 2 bases at J; junction bases unmatched: 5. CDR3 in DNA: TGTGCCAGCAGCCTTATAGGGACAGCCTACGAGCAGTACTTC. It yields the protein CASSLIGTAYEQYF.

V is TRBV18 and J is TRBJ2-7, with 9 bases matching TRBD1. J was trimmed by 5 bases and V by 0 bases; bases with no gene match: 8. Germline V gene sequence: CDR1 KGHSH, CDR2 LQKENI. The CDR3 is 16 amino acids. The CDR3 region is CASSPPPGTGSHEQYF. The CDR3 DNA follows: TGTGCCAGCTCACCACCACCCGGGACAGGGTCCCACGAGCAGTACTTC.

This CDR3 is CASSQEYREGKTQYF. The DNA of the CDR3 is TGTGCCAGCAGCCAAGAGTATAGGGAGGGCAAGACCCAGTACTTC. This chain connects TRBV4-2 to TRBJ2-5, with 7 nucleotides matching TRBD2. The germline gives CDR1 LGHNA, CDR2 YNFKEQ. Unmatched junction bases numbered 7, after V lost 0 bases and J lost 6 bases. This CDR3 contains 15 residues.

The chain combines TRBV4-1 with TRBJ2-3; TRBD2 matches 8 bases. The CDR3 extends over 15 amino acids. V shed 2 bases, J shed 1 base, and the junction held 2 bases outside the gene matches. From germline, CDR1 is MGHRA and CDR2 YSYEKL. CDR3 in amino acids: CASSQFSGGTDTQYF. The CDR3 DNA is TGCGCCAGCAGCCAATTTAGCGGGGGCACAGATACGCAGTATTTT.

This chain joins TRBV7-9 and TRBJ2-2; D is possibly TRBD1 or TRBD2 (5 bases each). This CDR3 has 18 residues. Germline CDR1 is SEHNR and CDR2 is FQNEAQ (reference sequence). V was trimmed by 4 bases and J by 4 bases, leaving 22 bases between them. The CDR3 nucleotides read TGTGCCAGCAGCTCGGATAGTGGGGACGGCTACCGCACCGGGGAGCTGTTTTTT. Translating it yields CASSSDSGDGYRTGELFF. Full variable domain (remainder filled in from reference TRBV7-9 and TRBJ2-2): DTGVSQNPRHKITKRGQNVTFRCDPISEHNRLYWYRQTLGQGPEFLTYFQNEAQLEKSRLLSDRFSAERPKGSFSTLEIQRTEQGDSAMYLCASSSDSGDGYRTGELFFGEGSRLTVL.

This sequence joins TRBV16 and TRBJ2-2; D remains unclear. CDR3 length: 11 amino acids. The V gene lost 4 bases and the J gene lost 5 bases, with 2 bases spanning the gap. Germline CDR1 KGHSY, CDR2 FQNENV. CDR3 sequence (DNA): TGTGCCAGCAGCCCTACCGGGGAGCTGTTTTTT. Its protein is CASSPTGELFF.

This clone occurred once. The chain has TRBV19 and TRBJ2-3; D ambiguous. Germline assignment: CDR1 LNHDA and CDR2 SQIVND (reference sequence). With 4 bases removed from V and 0 bases from J, the gap between germline ends came to 11 bases. The CDR3 extends over 15 amino acids. The CDR3 DNA follows: TGTGCCAGTAGTAGGGCAGCCCATAGCACAGATACGCAGTATTTT. This gives the protein CASSRAAHSTDTQYF.

The chain couples TRBV9 to TRBJ2-5; no firm D call. Between the trimmed V and J ends, which lost 2 bases and 3 bases, there was a span of 11 bases. Germline CDR1 and CDR2: SGDLS and YYNGEE. The CDR3 runs to 14 residues. The CDR3 DNA follows: TGTGCCAGCAGCGTTGGCCACACGGAAGAGACCCAGTACTTC. Translated: CASSVGHTEETQYF.

The chain uses TRBV15 and TRBJ2-7; 8 bases are shared with TRBD2. Unmatched junction bases numbered 11, after V lost 5 bases and J lost 5 bases. Germline V gives CDR1 LNHNV, CDR2 YYDKDF (reference sequence). The CDR3 totals 15 residues. CDR3 residues: CATSPSGSGSDEQYF. Written as DNA, the CDR3 is TGTGCCACCAGCCCCTCCGGGAGCGGGAGCGACGAGCAGTACTTC.

V usage is TRBV7-6 and J usage is TRBJ2-1, with a tentative D call TRBD2 (6 bases). The CDR3 spans 14 residues. Trimming took off 0 bases at V and 5 bases at J, with 8 bases between the two ends. The germline V gene encodes CDR1 SGHVS and CDR2 FNYEAQ. The CDR3 spells CASSLAGGNNEQFF. DNA for the CDR3: TGTGCCAGCAGCTTAGCCGGCGGGAACAATGAGCAGTTCTTC.

J is TRBJ2-5 and V is TRBV28, with D maybe TRBD2 (5 bases). V was cut by 6 bases and J by 5 bases, with 13 bases left in between. The CDR3 is 13 amino acids. Germline V lookup: CDR1 MDHEN, CDR2 SYDVKM. As DNA, the CDR3 is TGTGCCAGCAGACGCCCGGGGTGGGAGACCCAGTACTTC. Its protein is CASRRPGWETQYF.

The chain is built from TRBV2 and TRBJ2-3, with 8 bases aligning to TRBD1. Unmatched junction bases numbered 9, after V lost 4 bases and J lost 3 bases. Germline lookup yields CDR1 SNHLY and CDR2 FYNNEI. This CDR3 spans 16 amino acids. The CDR3 coding sequence is TGTGCCAGCAGTGGGGGCTTGGGACAGGCTACAGATACGCAGTATTTT. This sequence encodes CASSGGLGQATDTQYF.

The chain couples TRBV7-8 to TRBJ2-7; D could derive from TRBD1 or TRBD2 (5 bases each). Trimming cost V 6 bases and J 2 bases, with 17 bases left between them. The V gene's germline CDR1 is SGHVS and CDR2 FQNEAQ. The CDR3 sequence is 15 residues long. The CDR3 loop reads CASREGAWRAYEQYF. CDR3 bases: TGTGCCAGCAGGGAAGGGGCTTGGCGGGCCTACGAGCAGTACTTC.

Comments on this clone: The sample has other DNA sequences that encode this CDR3 too. This chain joins TRBV27 and TRBJ2-7; 7 nucleotides align to TRBD1. The germline V gene encodes CDR1 MNHEY and CDR2 SMNVEV (reference sequence). The V gene end was trimmed by 5 bases and the J gene end by 4 bases; junction bases not matched to a gene: 5. There are 13 residues in the CDR3. The CDR3 sequence: CASSPGTVYEQYF. The CDR3 DNA reads TGTGCCAGCAGTCCGGGGACAGTGTACGAGCAGTACTTC.

On this clone: The junction does not match germline at one end; this may be a read error. The J gene is TRBJ1-1, the V gene TRBV7-7; tentatively, D is TRBD1 (6 bases). Looked up from germline, CDR1 is SSHAT and CDR2 is FNYEAQ (reference sequence). The CDR3 is 13 amino acids. Written as DNA, the CDR3 is TGTGCTAGCAGCTTGACCCGGGAGGGGGAGGCTTTCTTT. As protein: CASSLTREGEAFF.

This clone was observed a single time. The chain carries TRBV4-1 and TRBJ1-2; a weak D match, TRBD1 (5 bases). Trimming took off 2 bases at V and 4 bases at J, with 14 bases between the two ends. The V gene's germline CDR1 is MGHRA and CDR2 YSYEKL. The CDR3 has 15 amino acids. The CDR3 region is CASSQSQGSGYGYTF. CDR3 sequence (DNA): TGCGCCAGCAGCCAATCTCAGGGATCGGGCTATGGCTACACCTTC.

This chain joins TRBV6-1 and TRBJ1-5; D may be TRBD1 (5 bases). The CDR3 covers 13 residues. The germline gives CDR1 MNHNS, CDR2 SASEGT. V was shortened by 5 bases and J by 2 bases, with 7 bases between the two germline ends. CDR3 protein: CASSRGGNQPQHF. CDR3 coding DNA: TGTGCCAGCAGTCGGGGGGGCAATCAGCCCCAGCATTTT.

The rearrangement uses TRBV13 and TRBJ2-7, with a weak D call TRBD2 (5 bases). V dropped 4 bases and J dropped 3 bases, with 7 bases sitting between them. Germline V gene sequence: CDR1 PRHDT, CDR2 FYEKMQ (reference sequence). This CDR3 has 12 residues. The CDR3 region is CASSSGVYEQYF. The CDR3 nucleotides read TGTGCCAGCAGCTCCGGGGTCTACGAGCAGTACTTC.

The gene calls are TRBV9 and TRBJ1-2; D is uncertain. This CDR3 region has 11 residues. V was shortened by 6 bases and J by 6 bases, with 9 bases between the two germline ends. The V gene's germline CDR1 is SGDLS and CDR2 YYNGEE. CDR3 DNA sequence: TGTGCCAGCATGGGAAGGGATGGCTACACCTTC. It encodes CASMGRDGYTF.

V usage is TRBV5-1 and J usage is TRBJ2-7; the match to TRBD1 covers 10 bases. The CDR3 has 15 residues. The V and J ends lost 3 bases and 4 bases, in that order; junction bases with no gene match: 7. From germline, CDR1 is SGHRS and CDR2 YFSETQ. The CDR3 DNA sequence: TGCGCCAGCAGCTCTGGGACAGGGGAGCTATACGAGCAGTACTTC. It specifies CASSSGTGELYEQYF.

The gene calls are TRBV9 and TRBJ2-5; no reliable D call. The CDR3 covers 13 residues. Germline values: CDR1 SGDLS, CDR2 YYNGEE. V lost 3 bases to trimming and J lost 5 bases, with 11 bases between them. The CDR3 sequence: CASSAPFTETQYF. CDR3 bases: TGTGCCAGCAGCGCCCCCTTTACTGAGACCCAGTACTTC.

The chain joins TRBV11-2 to TRBJ1-1; a possible D gene is TRBD1 (5 bases). The germline V gene has CDR1 SGHAT and CDR2 FQNNGV. CDR3 length: 13 amino acids. The V gene lost 6 bases and the J gene lost 0 bases, with 8 bases spanning the gap. As DNA, the CDR3 is TGTGCCAGCAGAGGGACGTTGAACACTGAAGCTTTCTTT. It yields the protein CASRGTLNTEAFF.

The genes are TRBV10-3 and TRBJ2-1, with 7 nucleotides matching TRBD2. V lost 5 bases, J lost 7 bases, and 11 bases stayed unmatched. Germline CDR1 and CDR2: ENHRY and SYGVKD. The CDR3 consists of 15 residues. This CDR3 reads CAISPSEREVNEQFF. CDR3 nucleotides: TGTGCCATCAGTCCTAGCGAGCGGGAAGTAAATGAGCAGTTCTTC.